The present T cell receptor (beta chain) was sequenced within a study of cytomegalovirus exposure and HLA in healthy donors. Study-wide results and caveats: Testing in vitro showed three CMV-associated chains specific for CMV antigens. A cluster of highly shared sequence variants was likely a sequencing artifact.

This CDR3 spans 16 amino acids. Germline CDR1 and CDR2: SGHRS and YFSETQ. V gave up 0 bases and J gave up 6 bases; unmatched junction bases: 11. Primers for the PCR totalled 60 Vbeta and 13 Jbeta. TCRdb keeps only in-frame clones here, not all; method: immunoSEQ multiplex PCR. The data contain roughly 99,000 clones, over 60% of them singletons. As for this clone: Its antigen is still unknown.

This TCR was recovered from a male donor in good health and CMV-seropositive. The V call is TRBV5-1, the J call TRBJ1-1; TRBD1 matches at 7 bases. The sample consisted of PBMCs. The CDR3 region is CASSLEGAGGSPEAFF. The CDR3 DNA follows: TGCGCCAGCAGCTTGGAGGGGGCGGGGGGGTCCCCTGAAGCTTTCTTT.